The 15 T cell receptor beta chains below were found in one sample sequenced in a study of CD8 T cells in ankylosing spondylitis (dated by TCRdb to about 2017). Overall results and qualifications from the work: Blood from ankylosing spondylitis patients appeared to be characterized by a TCR beta motif made up of several highly homologous amino acid variants.

The library was built by means of 5' RACE. The listed sequencing device is Illumina HiSeq 2500. The public reads were reprocessed in TCRdb via fastp at Q25 and MiXCR, keeping in-frame beta chains. For every CDR3 protein sequence, its rows merge into one entry that carries the most common genes and DNA. The sample table lists 750,000 to 850,000 distinct CDR3 sequences, roughly 10% of them with a count of one. The leading ten clones occupy approximately 0.51% of the sample. The antigens of these receptors remain unknown. Sample: blood, either unsorted or a sorted T cell fraction (not recorded which). The receptor set was obtained from a male donor with ankylosing spondylitis.

The chain is built from TRBV7-9 and TRBJ1-1, with D possibly TRBD1 on 6 matching bases. V lost 2 bases, J lost 4 bases, and 11 bases lay in between. CDR1 is SEHNR and CDR2 is FQNEAQ in the germline V gene (reference sequence). CDR3 size: 14 residues. CDR3 sequence: CASSLTRGTTEAFF. In DNA, the CDR3 is TGTGCCAGCAGCTTAACCAGGGGTACCACTGAAGCTTTCTTT.

J is TRBJ2-7 and V is TRBV20-1; possible D gene TRBD1, 6 bases. V was shortened by 5 bases and J by 5 bases, with 10 bases between the two germline ends. This CDR3 region has 11 residues. CDR1 and CDR2 (germline): DFQATT, SNEGSKA (reference sequence). The CDR3 loop is CSALQGNEQYF. The CDR3 nucleotides read TGCAGTGCTTTACAGGGAAACGAGCAGTACTTC.

The table lists this clonotype with a few counts. In DNA form, the CDR3 reads TGCAGTGCTAGAGTTTCGGGGGCCCTTCTTTACAATGAGCAGTTCTTC. It codes for CSARVSGALLYNEQFF. The gene calls are TRBV20-1 and TRBJ2-1; perhaps D is TRBD1 or TRBD2 (6 bases each). The CDR3 contains 16 residues. Germline assignment: CDR1 DFQATT and CDR2 SNEGSKA (reference sequence). V lost 1 base and J 4 bases, leaving 17 bases between the germline ends.

This clonotype was counted many times. The chain employs TRBV29-1 and TRBJ2-3; D unresolved. CDR3 length: 12 amino acids. V was pared by 7 bases and J by 0 bases, with 8 bases between. CDR1 SQVTM and CDR2 ANQGSEA come from the germline V gene. Here the CDR3 DNA reads TGCAGCGCTGACCCTAGCACAGATACGCAGTATTTT. It specifies CSADPSTDTQYF.

The V gene is TRBV20-1, the J gene TRBJ2-6; D unresolved. Per germline, CDR1 DFQATT and CDR2 SNEGSKA (reference sequence). The V end lost 5 bases, the J end lost 0 bases, and 14 bases lay between the germline ends. This CDR3 has 16 residues. The DNA for the CDR3 is TGCAGTGCTGAGCCCCGTAGGAGCTCTGGGGCCAACGTCCTGACTTTC. The encoded protein is CSAEPRRSSGANVLTF.

In its sample, this clonotype was seen many times. The chain couples TRBV12-3 or TRBV12-4 to TRBJ1-6; possible D gene TRBD1, 5 bases. The CDR3 is 15 amino acids. V was shortened by 1 base and J by 5 bases, with 9 bases between the two germline ends. The CDR3 loop reads CASSLGGFDNSPLHF. CDR3 in DNA: TGTGCCAGCAGTTTAGGGGGGTTCGATAATTCACCCCTCCACTTT.

This clonotype has a handful of counts. The genes are TRBV2 and TRBJ1-5; TRBD1 matches 8 bases. J was trimmed by 4 bases and V by 8 bases; bases with no gene match: 7. Germline CDR1 and CDR2: SNHLY and FYNNEI. There are 14 residues in the CDR3. CDR3 loop: CASVKQGGNQPQHF. CDR3 bases: TGTGCCAGCGTCAAACAGGGGGGGAATCAGCCCCAGCATTTT.

The sample holds a few counts of this clonotype. The chain is built from TRBV10-3 and TRBJ2-7; D is unclear. The germline V gene has CDR1 ENHRY and CDR2 SYGVKD. This CDR3 spans 14 amino acids. V lost 4 bases to trimming and J lost 2 bases, with 12 bases between them. CDR3 nucleotides: TGTGCCATCAGTGCAGGAGTGAAGACCTACGAGCAGTACTTC. Protein sequence: CAISAGVKTYEQYF.

There are many counts of this clonotype. This chain links TRBV12-3 or TRBV12-4 with TRBJ1-4, with D hard to call. CDR3 length equals 11 residues. V lost 3 bases, J lost 8 bases, and 4 bases lay in between. The CDR3 sequence: CASSFGEKLFF. In nucleotides, the CDR3 is TGTGCCAGCAGTTTTGGCGAAAAACTGTTTTTT.

This clonotype was counted a few times. The chain combines TRBV14 with TRBJ2-3; 8 nucleotides match TRBD2. V lost 2 bases to trimming and J lost 4 bases; unmatched junction nucleotides: 5. The CDR3 loop spans 15 amino acids. From germline, CDR1 is SGHDN and CDR2 FVKESK. The CDR3, as DNA: TGTGCCAGCAGCCAAATCGGGAGGGCTCCAGATACGCAGTATTTT. This sequence encodes CASSQIGRAPDTQYF.

There are a few counts of this clonotype. V and J are TRBV20-1 and TRBJ2-3; D possibly uses TRBD1 or TRBD2 (5 bases each). Trimming shortened V by 5 bases and J by 3 bases, and 18 bases separated the two germline ends. CDR3 length: 15 amino acids. Germline CDR1 reads DFQATT; CDR2 reads SNEGSKA (reference sequence). DNA for the CDR3: TGCAGTGCTGCACCGGGACCAAGGGGAACAGATACGCAGTATTTT. Translating gives CSAAPGPRGTDTQYF.

There are a few counts of this clonotype. This rearrangement joins TRBV5-5 to TRBJ1-5; 9 positions match TRBD1. Germline trimming cut 4 bases from V and 5 bases from J; bases unmatched to any gene: 7. This CDR3 spans 15 amino acids. Per germline, CDR1 SGHKS and CDR2 YYEKEE (reference sequence). DNA for the CDR3: TGTGCCAGCAGCCGACAGGGGGTAAGGGATCAGCCCCAGCATTTT. As protein: CASSRQGVRDQPQHF.

This clonotype occurred a few times. The genes are TRBV15 and TRBJ2-1; D remains ambiguous. The germline CDR1 and CDR2 sequences are LNHNV and YYDKDF (reference sequence). The germline V and J ends were trimmed by 5 bases and 10 bases, with 9 bases remaining between them. This CDR3 spans 11 amino acids. The CDR3 DNA reads as TGTGCCACCAGCGGACCGCGAGAGCAGTTCTTC. Translated, it gives CATSGPREQFF.

This sequence joins TRBV11-3 and TRBJ2-7; TRBD1 or TRBD2 may be the D gene (5 bases each). V lost 5 bases and J 6 bases, leaving 14 bases between the germline ends. This CDR3 has 13 residues. Germline CDR1 reads SGHNT; CDR2 reads YENEEA. CDR3 DNA sequence: TGTGCCAGCAGCCGTTCGAGGGGTAGCGAGCAGTACTTC. The encoded protein is CASSRSRGSEQYF.

The CDR3 nucleotides read TGTGCCAGCAGCAAAGCCGGGACAGGGGGCACTGAAGCTTTCTTT. Translated, it gives CASSKAGTGGTEAFF. The chain combines TRBV21-1 with TRBJ1-1; the table calls TRBD1, which could not be checked here. TRBV21-1 is a documented pseudogene. This CDR3 spans 15 amino acids.